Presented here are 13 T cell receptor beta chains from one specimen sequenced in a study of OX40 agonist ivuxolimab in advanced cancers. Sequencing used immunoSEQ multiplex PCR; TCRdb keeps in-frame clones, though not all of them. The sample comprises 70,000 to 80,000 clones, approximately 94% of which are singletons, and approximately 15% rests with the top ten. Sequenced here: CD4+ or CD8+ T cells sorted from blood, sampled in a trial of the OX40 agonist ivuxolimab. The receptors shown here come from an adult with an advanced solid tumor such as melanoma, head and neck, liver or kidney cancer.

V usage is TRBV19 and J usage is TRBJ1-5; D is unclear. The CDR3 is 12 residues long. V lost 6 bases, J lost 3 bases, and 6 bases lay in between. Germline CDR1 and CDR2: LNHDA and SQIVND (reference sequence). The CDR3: CASSLVNQPQHF. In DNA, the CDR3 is TGTGCCAGTAGCCTGGTCAATCAGCCCCAGCATTTT.

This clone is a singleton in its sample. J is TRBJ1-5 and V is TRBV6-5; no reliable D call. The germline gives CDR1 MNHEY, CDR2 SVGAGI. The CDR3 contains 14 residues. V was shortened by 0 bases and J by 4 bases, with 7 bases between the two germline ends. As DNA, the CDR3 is TGTGCCAGCAGTTACTCTCTTGGAAATCAGCCCCAGCATTTT. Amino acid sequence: CASSYSLGNQPQHF.

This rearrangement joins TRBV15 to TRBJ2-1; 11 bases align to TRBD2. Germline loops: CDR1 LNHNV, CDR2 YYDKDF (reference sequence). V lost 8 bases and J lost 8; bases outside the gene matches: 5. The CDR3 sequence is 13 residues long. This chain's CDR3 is CATQLAGVDEQFF. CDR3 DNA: TGTGCCACCCAACTAGCGGGGGTGGATGAGCAGTTCTTC.

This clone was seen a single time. The CDR3: CASSLERGRISEAFF. The CDR3, as DNA: TGTGCCAGCAGCTTAGAGAGGGGGCGGATCTCTGAAGCTTTCTTT. This rearrangement joins TRBV11-2 to TRBJ1-1; 7 bases map to TRBD1. V shed 0 bases, J shed 6 bases, and the junction held 7 bases outside the gene matches. Germline V gene lookup returns CDR1 SGHAT and CDR2 FQNNGV. CDR3 length: 15 amino acids.

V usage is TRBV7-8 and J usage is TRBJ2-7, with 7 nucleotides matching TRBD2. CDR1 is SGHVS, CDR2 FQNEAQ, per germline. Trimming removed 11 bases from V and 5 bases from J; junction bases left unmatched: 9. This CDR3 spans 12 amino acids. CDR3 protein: CAAGVRLDEQYF. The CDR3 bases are TGTGCCGCGGGGGTTAGGTTGGACGAGCAGTACTTC.

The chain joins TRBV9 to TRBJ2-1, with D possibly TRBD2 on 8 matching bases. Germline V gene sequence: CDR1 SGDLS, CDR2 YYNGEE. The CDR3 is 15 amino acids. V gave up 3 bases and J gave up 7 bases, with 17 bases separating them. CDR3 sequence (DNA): TGTGCCAGCAGCGCAGGGGGGACTAGGGTAAATGAGCAGTTCTTC. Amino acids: CASSAGGTRVNEQFF.

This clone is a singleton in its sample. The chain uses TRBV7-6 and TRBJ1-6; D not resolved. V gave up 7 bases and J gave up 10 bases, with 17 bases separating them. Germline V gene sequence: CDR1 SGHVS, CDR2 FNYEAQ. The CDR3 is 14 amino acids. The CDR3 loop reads CASTRAGVRSPLHF. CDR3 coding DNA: TGTGCCAGCACCCGAGCCGGGGTACGGTCACCCCTCCACTTT.

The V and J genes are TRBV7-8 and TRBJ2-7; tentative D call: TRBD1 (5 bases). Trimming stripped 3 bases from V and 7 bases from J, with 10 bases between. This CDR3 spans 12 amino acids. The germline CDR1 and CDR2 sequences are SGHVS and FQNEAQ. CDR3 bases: TGTGCCAGCAGCTTCAGGGTCGGGGAGCAGTACTTC. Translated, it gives CASSFRVGEQYF.

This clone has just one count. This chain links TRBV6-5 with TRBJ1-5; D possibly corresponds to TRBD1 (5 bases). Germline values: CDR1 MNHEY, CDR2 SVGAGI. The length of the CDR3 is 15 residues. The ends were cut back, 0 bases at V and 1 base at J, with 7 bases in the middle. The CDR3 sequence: CASSYSGGSNQPQHF. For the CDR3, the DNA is TGTGCCAGCAGTTACTCGGGGGGAAGCAATCAGCCCCAGCATTTT.

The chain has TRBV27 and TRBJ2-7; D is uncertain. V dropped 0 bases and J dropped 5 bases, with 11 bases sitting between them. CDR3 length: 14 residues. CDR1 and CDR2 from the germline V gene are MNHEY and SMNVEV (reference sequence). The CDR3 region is CASSLSPQSHEQYF. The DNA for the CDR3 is TGTGCCAGCAGTTTATCGCCGCAGTCCCACGAGCAGTACTTC.

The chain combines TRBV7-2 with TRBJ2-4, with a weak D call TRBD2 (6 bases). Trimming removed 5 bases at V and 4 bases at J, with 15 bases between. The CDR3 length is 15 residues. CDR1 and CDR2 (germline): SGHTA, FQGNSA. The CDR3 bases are TGTGCCAGCAGCCTACCGTTAGCGGAGAAAAACATTCAGTACTTC. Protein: CASSLPLAEKNIQYF.

This chain's CDR3 is CASRSWRGPSGNTIYF. CDR3 sequence (DNA): TGTGCCAGCAGGTCTTGGCGGGGCCCCTCTGGAAACACCATATATTTT. The rearrangement links TRBV28 to TRBJ1-3, with TRBD1 as a possible D gene (5 bases). V lost 6 bases and J 0 bases, leaving 15 bases between the germline ends. Per germline, CDR1 MDHEN and CDR2 SYDVKM. The CDR3 is 16 amino acids. The whole variable domain, filled in from reference TRBV28 and TRBJ1-3, reads DVKVTQSSRYLVKRTGEKVFLECVQDMDHENMFWYRQDPGLGLRLIYFSYDVKMKEKGDIPEGYSVSREKKERFSLILESASTNQTSMYLCASRSWRGPSGNTIYFGEGSWLTVV.

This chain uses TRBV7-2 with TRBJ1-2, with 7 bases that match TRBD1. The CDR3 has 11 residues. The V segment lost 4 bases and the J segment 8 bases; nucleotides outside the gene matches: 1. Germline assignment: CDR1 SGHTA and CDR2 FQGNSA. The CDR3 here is CASSSGGGYTF. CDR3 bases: TGTGCCAGCAGCTCAGGGGGAGGCTACACCTTC. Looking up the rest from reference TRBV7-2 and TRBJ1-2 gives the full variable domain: GAGVSQSPSNKVTEKGKDVELRCDPISGHTALYWYRQSLGQGLEFLIYFQGNSAPDKSGLPSDRFSAERTGGSVSTLTIQRTQQEDSAVYLCASSSGGGYTFGSGTRLTVV.